Listed below are T cell receptor beta chains from one sample, sequenced in a study of vaccination and CD4 T cells after COVID-19. Their cognate antigens are unknown. TCRdb reprocessed the PCR reads via MiXCR and lists one record per CDR3 protein. The sample includes about 7,200 distinct CDR3 sequences, 33% seen only once; the top ten take over 25%. Sequenced input: CD4+ T cells from blood, cultured in vitro. The receptors originated from a human donor in good health. Both conserved end residues are trimmed from each CDR3. Clone size is not always given. Where it is, it says once, few, many or a class for expanded clones.

abundance	v_gene	CDR3aa
NA	TRBV7-2	ASRRTGDPGDEQF
NA	TRBV29-1	SVEEELYHGYT
few	TRBV27	ASSPGQGSYNYGYT
NA	TRBV27	ASSLSAGIETQY
NA	TRBV20-1	SATRQNEQF
NA	TRBV30	AWRPPVSSYGYT
NA	TRBV11-1	ASSLTRGQPQH
NA	TRBV12-3/TRBV12-4	ASSLFDQPQH
NA	TRBV19	ASSISRTGRLGQPQH
NA	TRBV29-1	SSGGDTYNEQF
medium-sized	TRBV19	ASRFGRTLYGYT
NA	TRBV6-2/TRBV6-3	ASSYGQGVGELF
few	TRBV7-9	ASTPGETAGDNSPLH
NA	TRBV10-3	AISGGDGGSDTQY
NA	TRBV7-8	ASSLDDSTHGGYT
few	TRBV11-2	ASSGGGGDTQY
few	TRBV20-1	SAPGQMNTEAF
few	TRBV6-1	ASRHGSEAF
few	TRBV29-1	SVVWGHEAF
NA	TRBV21-1	ASSEMVTSTDTQY
NA	TRBV5-1	ASSLDKYGYT
NA	TRBV7-3	ASSSRPPGLAGAAYEQY
few	TRBV19	ASTGAYGYT
once	TRBV27	ASRLAGGPLGEQF
few	TRBV6-1	ASSGQGTDYGQPQH
few	TRBV10-3	AIRGGGSSYEQY
few	TRBV19	ASIPRQGRNMNTEAF
few	TRBV5-4	ASSLPSGGGETQY
few	TRBV6-2/TRBV6-3	ASSSGSSNQPQH
few	TRBV6-1	ASTPSVGAQADTQY
NA	TRBV6-1	ASSLVGGSYNEQF
NA	TRBV9	ASSLPSGGTGWNEQF
NA	TRBV12-3/TRBV12-4	ASRPQRGLQY
few	TRBV9	ASSVSGGNNEQF
few	TRBV6-1	ASSEAIGAGGQETQY
NA	TRBV27	ASSLSTGLDYGYT
few	TRBV2	ASGRGLIGTEAF
few	TRBV29-1	SVGETGVDQPQH
NA	TRBV20-1	SARDPSLRAGAF
few	TRBV29-1	SVEESEGYYGYT
few	TRBV27	ASSADPGIKETQY
few	TRBV6-1	ASSEKSDYGYT
few	TRBV7-9	ASSPTEAYEQY
NA	TRBV6-1	ASSESRQGYEKLF
few	TRBV20-1	RAGTGGMNTEAF
NA	TRBV5-5	ASSFVGPVDSPLH
few	TRBV6-5	ASSYRTGTGHYGYT
few	TRBV30	AWSVGTIYGYT
NA	TRBV7-9	ASSVLTGFTEAF
NA	TRBV11-2	ASSLGGGGARKEQF